This T cell receptor beta chain was obtained from a study of identical twins. Study outcomes and limitations: A partial confounding effect on zero-insertion analyses could come from invariant MAIT and iNKT cells.

Carrying unique molecular identifiers, the cDNA also gained a universal primer site through template switching. TCRdb called the 5' RACE reads again in MiXCR, with one record for every CDR3 protein. This sample has about 530,000 distinct CDR3 sequences; 13% to 15% occur once, and the top ten carry about 0.47%. Trimming took 4 bases from V and 5 from J; bases not matched to a gene: 9. This CDR3 contains 15 residues. CDR1 is LGHDT, CDR2 YNNKEL, per germline (reference sequence). In its sample, this clonotype was seen a few times. Antigen unknown. This same sample was also part of a study on yellow fever vaccine responses in identical twins.

The sequenced sample consisted of CD4+ T cells sorted from blood. This TCR came from a woman between 18 and 30 years old in good health. The V call is TRBV3-1, the J call TRBJ1-2; TRBD1 agrees at 8 bases. The DNA of the CDR3 is TGTGCCAGCAGCCCGTTTGGGACAGGACCTTATGGCTACACCTTC. This sequence encodes CASSPFGTGPYGYTF.